Listed below are T cell receptor beta chains from one sample, sequenced in a study of PD-1 blockade in mismatch repair-deficient tumors. TCRdb keeps only in-frame clones here, not all; method: immunoSEQ multiplex PCR. This sample has under 40,000 clones, with 65% to 85% found just once. Sequences were derived from PBMCs, sampled around 38 weeks after starting pembrolizumab. These TCRs come from an adult with mismatch repair-deficient cancer. Both conserved end residues are part of each CDR3. The D gene is left open where the match is weak. Clone size is stated in some rows and not others, as once, few, many or a class when expanded.

v_gene: TRBV27; d_gene: -; abundance: -; j_gene: TRBJ2-7; CDR3nt: TGTGCCAGCAGTTTCTCAGGACTGACCTCCTACGAGCAGTACTTC; CDR3aa: CASSFSGLTSYEQYF
v_gene: TRBV5-1; d_gene: TRBD1; abundance: once; j_gene: TRBJ2-2; CDR3nt: TGCGCCAGCAGCTCATATTGGACAGGGATCGGGGAGCTGTTTTTT; CDR3aa: CASSSYWTGIGELFF
v_gene: TRBV13; d_gene: TRBD2; abundance: -; j_gene: TRBJ2-1; CDR3nt: TGTGCCAGCAGCCCAAAACTAGCGGGAGGGCCGAAGGAGCAGTTCTTC; CDR3aa: CASSPKLAGGPKEQFF
v_gene: TRBV5-8; d_gene: TRBD1; abundance: -; j_gene: TRBJ1-1; CDR3nt: TGTGCCAGCAGCTTTCCAGAGACAGGGAGGCGTGAAGCTTTCTTT; CDR3aa: CASSFPETGRREAFF
v_gene: TRBV5-1; d_gene: -; abundance: -; j_gene: TRBJ2-7; CDR3nt: TGCGCCAGCAGCTTGGCCTTCGAGCAGTACTTC; CDR3aa: CASSLAFEQYF
v_gene: TRBV6-1; d_gene: TRBD1; abundance: once; j_gene: TRBJ1-1; CDR3nt: TGTGCCAGCAGAGGGGGCGTCACTATGAACACTGAAGCTTTCTTT; CDR3aa: CASRGGVTMNTEAFF
v_gene: TRBV7-3; d_gene: -; abundance: few; j_gene: TRBJ2-3; CDR3nt: TGTGCCAGCAGCCTCGGCGGAGCAGACACAGATACGCAGTATTTT; CDR3aa: CASSLGGADTDTQYF
v_gene: TRBV5-5; d_gene: TRBD1; abundance: -; j_gene: TRBJ1-1; CDR3nt: TGTGCCAGCAGCTTGGATTTGGGACAGGGTCCTGAAGCTTTCTTT; CDR3aa: CASSLDLGQGPEAFF
v_gene: TRBV5-1; d_gene: TRBD1; abundance: once; j_gene: TRBJ2-2; CDR3nt: TGCGCCAGCAGCTTGGAGGGGGCCCCGAACACCGGGGAGCTGTTTTTT; CDR3aa: CASSLEGAPNTGELFF
v_gene: TRBV14; d_gene: TRBD2; abundance: few; j_gene: TRBJ2-2; CDR3nt: TGTGCCAGCAGTCGGCTAGCGGTGAACACCGGGGAGCTGTTTTTT; CDR3aa: CASSRLAVNTGELFF
v_gene: TRBV5-1; d_gene: -; abundance: -; j_gene: TRBJ1-1; CDR3nt: TGCGCCAGCAGCTTGGGAGTTACGACTGAAGCTTTCTTT; CDR3aa: CASSLGVTTEAFF
v_gene: TRBV7-3; d_gene: -; abundance: -; j_gene: TRBJ2-2; CDR3nt: TGTGCCAGCAGCTTATACCGGCAGGGCCGGACCGGGGAGCTGTTTTTT; CDR3aa: CASSLYRQGRTGELFF
v_gene: TRBV5-5; d_gene: -; abundance: -; j_gene: TRBJ1-4; CDR3nt: TGTGCCAGCAGTCGGGCGGGGAATGAAAAACTGTTTTTT; CDR3aa: CASSRAGNEKLFF
v_gene: TRBV27; d_gene: TRBD2; abundance: -; j_gene: TRBJ2-4; CDR3nt: TGTGCCAGCAGTTTAACAGCGGGAGGTCCCAAAAACATTCAGTACTTC; CDR3aa: CASSLTAGGPKNIQYF
v_gene: TRBV7-9; d_gene: TRBD2; abundance: -; j_gene: TRBJ2-2; CDR3nt: TGTGCCAGCCACGGGACTAGCGGGAGAAACACCGGGGAGCTGTTTTTT; CDR3aa: CASHGTSGRNTGELFF
v_gene: TRBV19; d_gene: TRBD2; abundance: -; j_gene: TRBJ2-5; CDR3nt: TGTGCCAGTAGTCACGCGAACACGGCGGGGGGCACCCAAGAGACCCAGTACTTC; CDR3aa: CASSHANTAGGTQETQYF
v_gene: TRBV23-1; d_gene: TRBD1; abundance: -; j_gene: TRBJ2-1; CDR3nt: TGCGCCAGCAGTCAATCAGGAGACAGGGGGGAAAGTGAGCAGTTCTTC; CDR3aa: CASSQSGDRGESEQFF
v_gene: TRBV9; d_gene: TRBD1; abundance: -; j_gene: TRBJ2-5; CDR3nt: TGTGCCAGCAGCGGCGGACAGGGGGCTCCTACCCCGTACTTC; CDR3aa: CASSGGQGAPTPYF
v_gene: TRBV28; d_gene: TRBD2; abundance: -; j_gene: TRBJ2-1; CDR3nt: TGTGCCAGCAGCCCCCCGGGACTAGCGGGTGGAGCGGGGCAGTTCTTC; CDR3aa: CASSPPGLAGGAGQFF
v_gene: TRBV27; d_gene: -; abundance: -; j_gene: TRBJ2-3; CDR3nt: TGTGCCAGCAGTTTATCAGCCAGGGCACTCGCAGATACGCAGTATTTT; CDR3aa: CASSLSARALADTQYF
v_gene: TRBV7-9; d_gene: -; abundance: once; j_gene: TRBJ1-2; CDR3nt: TGTGCCAGCGCACAGGGCGACTATGGCTACACCTTC; CDR3aa: CASAQGDYGYTF
v_gene: TRBV28; d_gene: -; abundance: -; j_gene: TRBJ1-2; CDR3nt: TGTGCCAGCAGCCCGTACCGCGTGGGCTACACCTTC; CDR3aa: CASSPYRVGYTF
v_gene: TRBV5-5; d_gene: -; abundance: few; j_gene: TRBJ2-7; CDR3nt: TGTGCCAGCAGCTTGAGGTTTTCAGGGCCCTACGAGCAGTACTTC; CDR3aa: CASSLRFSGPYEQYF
v_gene: TRBV2; d_gene: -; abundance: few; j_gene: TRBJ2-1; CDR3nt: TGTGCCAGCAGTGAATTTAGCAATGAGCAGTTCTTC; CDR3aa: CASSEFSNEQFF
v_gene: TRBV15; d_gene: TRBD1; abundance: -; j_gene: TRBJ1-5; CDR3nt: TGTGCCACCGGACAGGATAATCAGCCCCAGCATTTT; CDR3aa: CATGQDNQPQHF
v_gene: TRBV28; d_gene: TRBD2; abundance: -; j_gene: TRBJ2-1; CDR3nt: TGTGCCAGCAGTGCCTCCGGGACTAGCCTGTACAATGAGCAGTTCTTC; CDR3aa: CASSASGTSLYNEQFF